This paragraph reports one TCR beta chain. TCRdb reprocessed the 5' RACE reads via MiXCR and lists one record per CDR3 protein. The table has about 90,000 distinct CDR3 sequences, over 13% seen once. Trimming took off 5 bases at V and 0 bases at J, with 11 bases between the two ends. CDR1 SGHVS and CDR2 FNYEAQ come from the germline V gene. The CDR3 has 15 amino acids. The data were obtained in a study of T-cell memory formation after mild COVID-19. In the study overall: Largely, the TCR clusters proved donor specific.

This clonotype originated in a man in his late teens or twenties who had mild COVID-19 (a few samples of this study predate the infection). Cell type and time point are not known. The V gene is TRBV7-6, the J gene TRBJ1-3; D is ambiguous. Sequencing was done on a sample of PBMCs or a T cell subset sorted from them (not recorded which). The CDR3: CASSPWRSSGNTIYF. The CDR3 DNA follows: TGTGCCAGCAGCCCTTGGAGGAGCTCTGGAAACACCATATATTTT.